The present entry profiles one T cell receptor beta chain with its context. As yet, its antigen is unknown. This specimen comes from a study of a mutant IDH1 vaccine in newly diagnosed glioma. Turning to the study itself: Males made up about 62% and females around 38% of treated patients, whose mean age was roughly 40 years. Patients previously underwent radiotherapy, temozolomide, or both, and most underwent both.

Study-wide points: With respect to changes in top peripheral T cell clonotypes, pseudoprogression seemed unrelated. Of all patients, around 93% showed vaccine-induced immune responses.

The repertoire was sequenced with immunoSEQ multiplex PCR; TCRdb's copy has only in-frame clones and lacks some. The table records roughly 86,000 clones, over 85% of them present only once. Indicated time point: week 47, end of study. What each vaccine dose contained was 300 ug of mutant IDH1 20-mer peptide, accompanied by topical imiquimod. The sample consisted of PBMCs, taken from a glioma patient whose treatment included an IDH1 peptide vaccine. The receptor was derived from a woman aged 50 to 60 with glioma.

The CDR3 sequence: CASSLGGPGELFF. The CDR3 nucleotides read TGCGCCAGCAGCTTGGGGGGTCCCGGGGAGCTGTTTTTT. The chain employs TRBV5-1 and TRBJ2-2; D is undetermined. With 0 bases removed from V and 6 bases from J, the gap between germline ends came to 6 bases. The germline gives CDR1 SGHRS, CDR2 YFSETQ. CDR3 length equals 13 residues.